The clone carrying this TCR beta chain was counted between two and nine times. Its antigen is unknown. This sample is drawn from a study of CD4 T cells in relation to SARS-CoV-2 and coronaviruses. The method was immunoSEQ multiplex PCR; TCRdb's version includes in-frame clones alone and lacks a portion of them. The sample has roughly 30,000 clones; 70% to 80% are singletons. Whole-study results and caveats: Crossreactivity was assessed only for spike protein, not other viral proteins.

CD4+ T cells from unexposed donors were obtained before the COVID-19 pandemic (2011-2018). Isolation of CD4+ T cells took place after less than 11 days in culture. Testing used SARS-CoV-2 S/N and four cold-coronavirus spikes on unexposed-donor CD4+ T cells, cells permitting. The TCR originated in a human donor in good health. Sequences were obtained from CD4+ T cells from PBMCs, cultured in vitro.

CDR3 sequence (DNA): TGCGCCAGCAGCTTGGGGACAGGGTACACCGGGGAGCTGTTTTTT. It codes for CASSLGTGYTGELFF. This chain links TRBV5-1 with TRBJ2-2, with 8 bases aligning to TRBD1. The CDR3 has 15 amino acids. Trimming at V came to 0 bases and at J to 3 bases, leaving 1 base not matched to a gene. Germline lookup yields CDR1 SGHRS and CDR2 YFSETQ.